The 12 T cell receptor beta chains given below trace back to one sample, sequenced in a study of cytomegalovirus exposure and HLA in healthy donors. The data were produced by immunoSEQ multiplex PCR, yet TCRdb's version contains in-frame clones alone and is incomplete. This table holds approximately 270,000 clones, almost 90% found once. What was sequenced was PBMCs. All receptors come from a woman between 18 and 30 years old in good health and CMV-seronegative.

This chain links TRBV28 with TRBJ2-7; 9 positions agree with TRBD1. Germline V gene data show CDR1 as MDHEN and CDR2 as SYDVKM. J lost 4 bases, V lost 4 bases, and 8 bases had no gene match. This CDR3 has 15 amino acids. The CDR3 DNA sequence: TGTGCCAGCAGTTCGGACAGGGGAGTGGCGTACGAGCAGTACGTC. Residues: CASSSDRGVAYEQYV.

This clone was detected only a few times. This chain uses TRBV14 with TRBJ1-1, with D unresolved. This CDR3 contains 12 residues. From germline, CDR1 is SGHDN and CDR2 FVKESK. V was trimmed by 0 bases and J by 6 bases, leaving 5 bases between them. CDR3 amino acids: CASSQEAAEAFF. The CDR3 DNA reads as TGTGCCAGCAGCCAAGAGGCCGCTGAAGCTTTCTTT.

This chain joins TRBV19 and TRBJ1-1, with 8 bases aligning to TRBD1. Germline V lookup: CDR1 LNHDA, CDR2 SQIVND (reference sequence). CDR3 size: 14 residues. Germline trimming cut 5 bases from V and 4 bases from J; bases unmatched to any gene: 6. CDR3 sequence reads: CASSSQGAGTEAFF. Here the CDR3 DNA reads TGTGCCAGTAGTTCCCAGGGGGCTGGCACTGAAGCTTTCTTT. The entire variable domain, with the rest obtained from reference TRBV19 and TRBJ1-1, is as follows: DGGITQSPKYLFRKEGQNVTLSCEQNLNHDAMYWYRQDPGQGLRLIYYSQIVNDFQKGDIAEGYSVSREKKESFPLTVTSAQKNPTAFYLCASSSQGAGTEAFFGQGTRLTVV.

This clone was detected only a few times. The V and J genes are TRBV27 and TRBJ1-6; D might be TRBD1 (6 bases). The CDR3 length is 15 residues. Trimming took off 5 bases at V and 8 bases at J, with 16 bases between the two ends. Per the germline V gene, CDR1 is MNHEY and CDR2 is SMNVEV (reference sequence). The CDR3 coding sequence is TGTGCCAGCAGTGAATGGACAGCCTTTGATTCACCCCTCCACTTT. The encoded protein is CASSEWTAFDSPLHF.

V is TRBV5-1 and J is TRBJ2-5; the D gene is possibly TRBD1 (5 bases). The last part of the DNA fits TRBJ2-7 better; the J call may be wrong. Germline CDR1 is SGHRS and CDR2 is YFSETQ. The CDR3 is made up of 15 amino acids. In nucleotides, the CDR3 is TGCGCCAGCAGCTTGGCCGCAGGGAAAGGCTACGAGCAGTACTTC. This translates into CASSLAAGKGYEQYF.

This chain connects TRBV6-6 to TRBJ2-3; 11 bases map to TRBD2. Germline CDR1 is MNHNY and CDR2 is SVGAGI (reference sequence). The length of the CDR3 is 16 residues. The V gene end was trimmed by 5 bases and the J gene end by 3 bases; junction bases not matched to a gene: 7. The CDR3 spells CASSIPSGGTTDTQYF. The CDR3 coding sequence is TGTGCCAGCAGTATTCCTAGCGGGGGGACGACAGATACGCAGTATTTT.

The rearrangement joins TRBV11-3 to TRBJ2-2, with unresolved D. There are 13 residues in the CDR3. V lost 2 bases and J 8 bases, leaving 9 bases between the germline ends. In germline, CDR1 is SGHNT, CDR2 YENEEA. CDR3 nucleotide sequence: TGTGCCAGCAGCTTAACGACGGGTGGGGAGCTGTTTTTT. It encodes CASSLTTGGELFF.

The CDR3 nucleotides are TGCGCCAGCAGCCAAGAGACAGGGTACGAGCAGTACTTC. Translated: CASSQETGYEQYF. V gene TRBV4-1 combines with J gene TRBJ2-7, with TRBD1 matching 7 bases. The CDR3 covers 13 residues. Per the germline V gene, CDR1 is MGHRA and CDR2 is YSYEKL. V was clipped by 0 bases and J by 4 bases; unmatched bases: 0.

This rearrangement joins TRBV6-1 to TRBJ2-1; D is unresolved. CDR1 and CDR2 (germline): MNHNS, SASEGT. The CDR3 consists of 12 residues. The ends were cut back, 1 base at V and 10 bases at J, with 8 bases in the middle. The CDR3 DNA reads as TGTGCCAGCAGTGAAGATGTTCGGGAGCAGTTCTTC. This codes for CASSEDVREQFF.

The chain combines TRBV2 with TRBJ2-3; TRBD2 might be the D (6 bases). Germline V gene lookup returns CDR1 SNHLY and CDR2 FYNNEI. V was pared by 5 bases and J by 2 bases, with 14 bases between. This CDR3 spans 15 amino acids. CDR3 loop: CASSPQGLFTDTQYF. The CDR3 nucleotides are TGTGCCAGCAGTCCCCAGGGACTTTTCACAGATACGCAGTATTTT.

The J gene is TRBJ2-2, the V gene TRBV6-5; 8 nucleotides match TRBD1. This CDR3 is 14 amino acids long. After removal of 8 bases from V and 1 base from J, the junction contained 3 bases not matched to a gene. Germline CDR1 reads MNHEY; CDR2 reads SVGAGI. As DNA, the CDR3 is TGTGCCAGCTTCGGGACAGGGAACACCGGGGAGCTGTTTTTT. Amino acid sequence: CASFGTGNTGELFF.

The J gene is TRBJ2-5, the V gene TRBV19, with D perhaps TRBD1 (6 bases). The germline V and J ends were trimmed by 7 bases and 2 bases, with 14 bases remaining between them. Germline V lookup: CDR1 LNHDA, CDR2 SQIVND (reference sequence). The CDR3 is 14 residues long. For the CDR3, the DNA is TGTGCCAGTACCCAACGAGGACAGCAAGAGACCCAGTACTTC. This codes for CASTQRGQQETQYF.